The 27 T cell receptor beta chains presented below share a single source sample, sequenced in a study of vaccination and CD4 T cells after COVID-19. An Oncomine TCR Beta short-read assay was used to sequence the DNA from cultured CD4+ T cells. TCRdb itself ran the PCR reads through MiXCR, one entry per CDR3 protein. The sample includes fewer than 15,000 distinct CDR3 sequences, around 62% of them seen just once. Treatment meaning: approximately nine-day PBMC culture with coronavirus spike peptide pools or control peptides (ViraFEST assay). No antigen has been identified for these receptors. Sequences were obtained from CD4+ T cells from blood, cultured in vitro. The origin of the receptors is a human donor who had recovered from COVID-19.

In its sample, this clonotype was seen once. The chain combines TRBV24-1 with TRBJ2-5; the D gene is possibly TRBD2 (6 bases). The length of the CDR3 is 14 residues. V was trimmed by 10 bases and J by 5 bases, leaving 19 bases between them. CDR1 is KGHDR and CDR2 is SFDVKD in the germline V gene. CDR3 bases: TGTGCCACAGCCCCGGGACTTTCGGTCGAGACCCAGTACTTC. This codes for CATAPGLSVETQYF.

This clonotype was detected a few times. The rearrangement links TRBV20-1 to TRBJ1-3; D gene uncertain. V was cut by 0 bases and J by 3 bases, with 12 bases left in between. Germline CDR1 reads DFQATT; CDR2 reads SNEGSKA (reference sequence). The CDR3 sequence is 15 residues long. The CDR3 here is CSARDISPDGNTIYF. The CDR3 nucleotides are TGCAGTGCTAGAGATATTAGTCCAGATGGAAACACCATATATTTT.

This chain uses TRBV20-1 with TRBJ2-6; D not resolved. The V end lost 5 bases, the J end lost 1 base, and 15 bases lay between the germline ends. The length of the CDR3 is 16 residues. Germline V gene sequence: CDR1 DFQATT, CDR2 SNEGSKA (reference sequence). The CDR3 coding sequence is TGCAGTGCTCAAGGACCGCATGATTCTGGGGCCAACGTCCTGACTTTC. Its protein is CSAQGPHDSGANVLTF.

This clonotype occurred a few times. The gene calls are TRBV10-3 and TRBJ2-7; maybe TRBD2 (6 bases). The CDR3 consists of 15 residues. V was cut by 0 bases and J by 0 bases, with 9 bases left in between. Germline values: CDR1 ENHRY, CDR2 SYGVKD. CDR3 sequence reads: CAISESGGNSYEQYF. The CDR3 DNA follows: TGTGCCATCAGTGAGTCTGGCGGGAACTCCTACGAGCAGTACTTC.

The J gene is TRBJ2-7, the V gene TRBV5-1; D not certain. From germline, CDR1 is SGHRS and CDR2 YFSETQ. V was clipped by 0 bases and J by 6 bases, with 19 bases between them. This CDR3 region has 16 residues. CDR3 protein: CASSLAVGSISGEQYF. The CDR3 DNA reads TGCGCCAGCAGCTTGGCCGTGGGCTCTATCTCTGGCGAGCAGTACTTC.

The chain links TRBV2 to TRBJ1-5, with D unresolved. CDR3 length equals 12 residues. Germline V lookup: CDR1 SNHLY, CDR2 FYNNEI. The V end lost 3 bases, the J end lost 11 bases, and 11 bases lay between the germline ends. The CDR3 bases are TGTGCCAGCAGTGACGAGCTTAAGTCCCAGCATTTT. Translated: CASSDELKSQHF.

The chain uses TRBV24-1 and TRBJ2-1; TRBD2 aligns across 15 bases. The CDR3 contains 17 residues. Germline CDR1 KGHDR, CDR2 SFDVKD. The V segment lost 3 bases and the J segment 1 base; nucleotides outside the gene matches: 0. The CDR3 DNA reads TGTGCCACCAGTGATGGGACTAGCGGGAGGTCCTACAATGAGCAGTTCTTC. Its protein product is CATSDGTSGRSYNEQFF.

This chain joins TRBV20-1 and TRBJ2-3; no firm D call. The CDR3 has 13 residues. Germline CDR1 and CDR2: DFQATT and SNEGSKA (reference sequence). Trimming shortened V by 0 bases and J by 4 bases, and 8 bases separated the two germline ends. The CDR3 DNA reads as TGCAGTGCTAGAGATCAAGTAGCAGATACGCAGTATTTT. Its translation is CSARDQVADTQYF.

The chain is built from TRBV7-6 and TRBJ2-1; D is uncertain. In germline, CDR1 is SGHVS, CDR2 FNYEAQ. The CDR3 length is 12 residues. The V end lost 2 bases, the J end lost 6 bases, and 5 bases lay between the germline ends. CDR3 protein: CASSLPGNEQFF. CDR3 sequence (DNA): TGTGCCAGCAGCTTACCCGGCAATGAGCAGTTCTTC.

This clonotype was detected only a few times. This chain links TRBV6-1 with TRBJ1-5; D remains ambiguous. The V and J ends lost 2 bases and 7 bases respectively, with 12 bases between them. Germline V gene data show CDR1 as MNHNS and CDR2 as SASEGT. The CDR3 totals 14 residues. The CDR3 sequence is CASSETRSGQPQHF. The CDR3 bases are TGTGCCAGCAGTGAAACGCGGTCGGGCCAGCCCCAGCATTTT.

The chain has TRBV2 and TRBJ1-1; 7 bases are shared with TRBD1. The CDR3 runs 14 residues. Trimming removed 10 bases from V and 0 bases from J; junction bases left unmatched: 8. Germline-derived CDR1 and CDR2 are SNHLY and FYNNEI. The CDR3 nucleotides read TGTGCCACCACCAAGACAGGGATGAACACTGAAGCTTTCTTT. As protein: CATTKTGMNTEAFF.

The CDR3 sequence: CASSLTGPWDYGYTF. The CDR3 bases are TGTGCCAGCAGCTTGACAGGGCCTTGGGACTATGGCTACACCTTC. This rearrangement joins TRBV7-8 to TRBJ1-2; TRBD1 matches at 7 bases. V lost 3 bases and J lost 3; bases outside the gene matches: 7. Germline V gives CDR1 SGHVS, CDR2 FQNEAQ. CDR3 size: 15 residues.

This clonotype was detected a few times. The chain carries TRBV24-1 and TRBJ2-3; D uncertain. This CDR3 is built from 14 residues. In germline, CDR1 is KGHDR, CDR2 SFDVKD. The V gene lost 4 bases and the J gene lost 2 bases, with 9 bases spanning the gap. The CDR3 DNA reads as TGTGCCACCAGTGAAGGCCCTTACACAGATACGCAGTATTTT. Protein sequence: CATSEGPYTDTQYF.

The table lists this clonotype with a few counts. CDR3 residues: CATSDLSSTQYF. CDR3 sequence (DNA): TGTGCCACCAGTGATTTGAGTTCGACCCAGTACTTC. The chain recombines TRBV24-1 with TRBJ2-7; D is ambiguous. The closer fit of TRBJ2-5 to the DNA end suggests the J call may be wrong. The CDR3 runs to 12 residues. Germline CDR1 reads KGHDR; CDR2 reads SFDVKD.

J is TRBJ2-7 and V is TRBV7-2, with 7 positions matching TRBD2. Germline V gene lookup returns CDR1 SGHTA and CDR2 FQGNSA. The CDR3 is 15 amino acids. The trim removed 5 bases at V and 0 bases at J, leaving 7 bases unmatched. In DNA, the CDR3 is TGTGCCAGCAGCCCCGAACGACTAGCCTCCTACGAGCAGTACTTC. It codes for CASSPERLASYEQYF.

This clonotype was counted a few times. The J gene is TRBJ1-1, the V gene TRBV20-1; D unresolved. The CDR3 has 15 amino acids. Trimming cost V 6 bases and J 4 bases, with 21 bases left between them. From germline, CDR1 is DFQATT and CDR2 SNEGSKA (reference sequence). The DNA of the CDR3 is TGCAGTGCAAGACGCATCTTAGAGGTCAGCACTGAAGCTTTCTTT. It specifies CSARRILEVSTEAFF.

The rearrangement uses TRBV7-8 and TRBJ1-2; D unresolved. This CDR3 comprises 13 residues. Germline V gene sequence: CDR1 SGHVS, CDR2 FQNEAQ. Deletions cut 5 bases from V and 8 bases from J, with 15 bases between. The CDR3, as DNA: TGTGCCAGCAGCCGCCGGGCCCTTTGGGGCTACACCTTC. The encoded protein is CASSRRALWGYTF.

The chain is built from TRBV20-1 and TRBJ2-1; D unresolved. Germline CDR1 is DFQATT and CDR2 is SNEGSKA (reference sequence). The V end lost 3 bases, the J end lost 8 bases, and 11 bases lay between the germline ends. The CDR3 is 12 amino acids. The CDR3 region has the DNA TGCAGTGCTAGTGAAGGGATCTATGAGCAGTTCTTC. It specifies CSASEGIYEQFF.

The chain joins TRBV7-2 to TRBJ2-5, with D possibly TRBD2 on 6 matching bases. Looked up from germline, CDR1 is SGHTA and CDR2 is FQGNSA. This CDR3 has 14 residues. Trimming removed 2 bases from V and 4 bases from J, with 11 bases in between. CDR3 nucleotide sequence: TGTGCCAGCAGCTTAAATTGGCGGGGAGAGACCCAGTACTTC. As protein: CASSLNWRGETQYF. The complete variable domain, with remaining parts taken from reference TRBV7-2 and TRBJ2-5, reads GAGVSQSPSNKVTEKGKDVELRCDPISGHTALYWYRQSLGQGLEFLIYFQGNSAPDKSGLPSDRFSAERTGGSVSTLTIQRTQQEDSAVYLCASSLNWRGETQYFGPGTRLLVL.

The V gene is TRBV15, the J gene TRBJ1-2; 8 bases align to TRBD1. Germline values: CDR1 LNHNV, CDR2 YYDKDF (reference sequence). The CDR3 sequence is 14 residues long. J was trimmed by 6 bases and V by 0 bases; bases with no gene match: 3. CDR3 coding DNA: TGTGCCACCAGCAGAGACAGGGGGCCTGATGGCTACACCTTC. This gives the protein CATSRDRGPDGYTF. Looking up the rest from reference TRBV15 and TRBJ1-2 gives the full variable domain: DAMVIQNPRYQVTQFGKPVTLSCSQTLNHNVMYWYQQKSSQAPKLLFHYYDKDFNNEADTPDNFQSRRPNTSFCFLDIRSPGLGDTAMYLCATSRDRGPDGYTFGSGTRLTVV.

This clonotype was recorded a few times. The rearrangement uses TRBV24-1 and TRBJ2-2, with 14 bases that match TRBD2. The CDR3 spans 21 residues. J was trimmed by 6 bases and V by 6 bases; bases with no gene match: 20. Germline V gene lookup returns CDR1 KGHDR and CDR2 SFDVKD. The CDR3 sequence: CATSSGLGLAGAEDYSGELFF. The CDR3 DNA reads TGTGCCACCAGTTCCGGTTTGGGACTAGCGGGAGCTGAGGATTATTCCGGGGAGCTGTTTTTT.

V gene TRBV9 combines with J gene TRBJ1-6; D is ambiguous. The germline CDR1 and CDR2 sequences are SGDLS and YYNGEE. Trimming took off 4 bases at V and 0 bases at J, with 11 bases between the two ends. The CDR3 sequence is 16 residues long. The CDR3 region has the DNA TGTGCCAGCAGCCCAAGCACAGACTCCTATAATTCACCCCTCCACTTT. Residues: CASSPSTDSYNSPLHF.

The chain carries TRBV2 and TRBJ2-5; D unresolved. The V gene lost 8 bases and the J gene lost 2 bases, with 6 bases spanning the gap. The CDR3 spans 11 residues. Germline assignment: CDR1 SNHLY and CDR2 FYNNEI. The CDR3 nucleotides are TGTGCCAGCCTCGCTCAAGAGACCCAGTACTTC. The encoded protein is CASLAQETQYF.

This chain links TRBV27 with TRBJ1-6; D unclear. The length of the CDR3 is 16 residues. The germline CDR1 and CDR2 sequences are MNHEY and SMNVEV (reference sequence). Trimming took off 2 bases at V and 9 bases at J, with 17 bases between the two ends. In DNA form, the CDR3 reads TGTGCCAGCAGTTTACGCGACTCCCGAGGTGGTTCACCCCTCCACTTT. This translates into CASSLRDSRGGSPLHF.

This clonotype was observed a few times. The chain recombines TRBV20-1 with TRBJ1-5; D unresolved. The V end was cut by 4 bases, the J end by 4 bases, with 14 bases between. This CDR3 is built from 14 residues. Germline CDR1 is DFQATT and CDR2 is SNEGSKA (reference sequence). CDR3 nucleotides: TGCAGTGCTAATCGGGCCAGCGAGAATCAGCCCCAGCATTTT. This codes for CSANRASENQPQHF.

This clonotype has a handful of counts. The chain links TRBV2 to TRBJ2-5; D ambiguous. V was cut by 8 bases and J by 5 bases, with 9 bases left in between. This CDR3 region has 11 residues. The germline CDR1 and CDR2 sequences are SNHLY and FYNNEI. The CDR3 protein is CASGYSETQYF. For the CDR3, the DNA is TGTGCCAGCGGATATAGCGAGACCCAGTACTTC.

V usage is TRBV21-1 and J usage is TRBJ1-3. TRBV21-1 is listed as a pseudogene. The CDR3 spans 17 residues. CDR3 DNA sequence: TGTGCCAGCAGCACGCGCGGGCAGGGCTTCTCTGGAAACACCATATATTTT. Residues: CASSTRGQGFSGNTIYF.